The present T cell receptor (beta chain) was sequenced within a study of siplizumab effects on memory and regulatory T cells (dated by TCRdb to between 2019 and 2020). Describing the broader study: The study examined how the anti-CD2 antibody siplizumab affects alloreactive T-cell subsets in allogeneic mixed lymphocyte reactions built from human PBMCs.

The germline V gene provides CDR1 SGHVS and CDR2 FQNEAQ. V lost 2 bases and J lost 5 bases; the stretch between them is 4 bases long. The CDR3 runs 12 residues from the cysteine to the phenylalanine. CDR3 DNA only is kept here, 36 bases in frame from base 1. Notes on this clone: Which antigen it targets is not known. Nothing much larger sits one base from this clone, and base qualities are not available.

Library construction relied on the immunoSEQ multiplex PCR assay. The deep sequencing platform assayed approximately 100,000 TCR templates per sample. Genomic DNA extracted from sorted T cells was used for TCRbeta CDR3 sequencing. Per the original workflow: The R programming language was used for clonal analysis of TCRbeta CDR3 data. Alloreactive CD4+ and CD8+ clones were identified by comparing unstimulated samples to CFSE-low samples taken after the reaction. By matching sequences to the repertoires of sorted unstimulated Treg and non-Treg cells, each alloreactive CD4+ clone was assigned a regulatory or non-regulatory origin. This is the immuneACCESS table as TCRdb keeps it, with only in-frame sequences that have V and J called. A part of the clones is gone; compared with another copy, unresolved V genes explain less than half, and the rest is unexplained. The V and J calls and the clone size are those of that table, but D and trimming were determined from the DNA. The sample table contains 90,000 to 140,000 clones; only one count was recorded for more than 85% of them. The ten largest clones capture more than 0.3% of the sample.

Paper-wide results and their limitations: Unstimulated naive T cells appeared to be more diverse than memory T cells, and naive cells seemed to make a substantial contribution to the alloresponse. In reactions with siplizumab, an average of 68.8% of mappable alloreactive CD4+ clones were Treg-derived, compared with approximately 29% in control reactions. For roughly 80-97% of proliferating CD4+ or CD8+ clones, no naive or memory phenotype could be assigned. The cumulative frequency of alloreactive sequences traceable to unstimulated CD4+ memory T cells was significantly reduced by siplizumab. Whether proliferating Tregs from siplizumab cultures were suppressive was not functionally confirmed. Because sequences at frequencies below about 10^-5 were poorly captured, only a minor fraction of alloreactive clones could be mapped back to unstimulated subsets.

TCRbeta CDR3 sequencing was performed on sorted unstimulated T cells and on proliferating T cells recovered from mixed lymphocyte reactions. Fresh whole blood from nine to eleven HLA-typed healthy donors served as the source for isolating PBMCs. The receptor was derived from a human donor in good health. Recombination connected TRBV7-8 to TRBJ1-5, with the D gene not confidently named. Sequenced material: CD4+ T cells sorted from blood. The DNA reads as follows: TGTGCCAGCAGCTTAAATGATCAGCCCCAGCATTTT. This sequence encodes CASSLNDQPQHF. The full variable domain, completed from the reference TRBV7-8 and TRBJ1-5 proteins outside the CDR3, reads GAGVSQSPRYKVAKRGQDVALRCDPISGHVSLFWYQQALGQGPEFLTYFQNEAQLDKSGLPSDRFFAERPEGSVSTLKIQRTQQEDSAVYLCASSLNDQPQHFGDGTRLSIL.